The 14 T cell receptor beta chains listed next were all sequenced from one sample in a study of blood T cells in healthy people across ages. PCR was performed a second time for 7 to 11 cycles using a sample-barcoded 5' primer and a J-beta primer mix. TCRdb itself ran the 5' RACE reads through MiXCR, one entry per CDR3 protein. Of hundreds of thousands of distinct CDR3 sequences in the sample, approximately 59% were seen once. Sequenced material: blood. These TCRs come from a man in his sixties in good health.

This clonotype was counted a few times. The rearrangement uses TRBV18 and TRBJ2-7; D is ambiguous. V was trimmed by 1 base and J by 7 bases, leaving 11 bases between them. The germline gives CDR1 KGHSH, CDR2 LQKENI. This CDR3 is built from 13 residues. The CDR3 region has the DNA TGTGCCAGCTCACCACAGGGCTTAAGAGAGCAGTACTTC. This encodes CASSPQGLREQYF.

About this clonotype: At one boundary the junction diverges from the germline segment, which might be a read error. The V call is TRBV12-3 or TRBV12-4, the J call TRBJ2-1, with 7 bases lining up with TRBD1. The end of the DNA aligns better with TRBJ2-7, so the J call may be wrong. The CDR3 spans 15 residues. The CDR3 nucleotides are TGTACCAGCAGTTTACGACAGGGACGGAACAATGAGCAGTACTTC. It is translated as CTSSLRQGRNNEQYF.

The CDR3 spells CASSPPEGVHNEQFF. As DNA, the CDR3 is TGTGCCAGCTCACCACCGGAGGGGGTCCACAATGAGCAGTTCTTC. This chain uses TRBV18 with TRBJ2-1, with D perhaps matching TRBD1 or TRBD2 (6 bases each). Germline V gives CDR1 KGHSH, CDR2 LQKENI. The CDR3 totals 15 residues. The V gene lost 0 bases and the J gene lost 5 bases, with 11 bases spanning the gap. The complete variable domain, with remaining parts taken from reference TRBV18 and TRBJ2-1, reads NAGVMQNPRHLVRRRGQEARLRCSPMKGHSHVYWYRQLPEEGLKFMVYLQKENIIDESGMPKERFSAEFPKEGPSILRIQQVVRGDSAAYFCASSPPEGVHNEQFFGPGTRLTVL.

This clonotype was found a few times. This chain connects TRBV18 to TRBJ2-7; 7 nucleotides align to TRBD1. CDR3 length: 12 residues. The V segment lost 3 bases and the J segment 7 bases; nucleotides outside the gene matches: 3. Germline lookup yields CDR1 KGHSH and CDR2 LQKENI. CDR3 DNA: TGTGCCAGCTCACCCCAACAGGGGGAGCAGTACTTC. Its translation: CASSPQQGEQYF.

A word on this clonotype: The junction shows a germline mismatch at one end, possibly a read error. The V and J genes are TRBV20-1 and TRBJ2-1; no reliable D call. Germline values: CDR1 DFQATT, CDR2 SNEGSKA (reference sequence). The CDR3 is 14 residues long. The CDR3 DNA reads TGCAGTGCTAGAGGGGCCAGCTCCTACAATGAGCAGTTATTC. This encodes CSARGASSYNEQLF.

The genes are TRBV21-1 and TRBJ1-6. TRBV21-1 is given as a pseudogene. The CDR3 covers 14 residues. The CDR3: CASSNWVGDSPLHF. The CDR3 DNA reads as TGTGCCAGCAGCAACTGGGTTGGAGATTCACCCCTCCACTTT.

The chain employs TRBV27 and TRBJ2-5; D is unclear. V lost 5 bases and J lost 1, with 11 bases in between. Per the germline V gene, CDR1 is MNHEY and CDR2 is SMNVEV (reference sequence). The CDR3 contains 14 residues. The CDR3 DNA is TGTGCCAGCAGTCAGACCGACCCCCAAGAGACCCAGTACTTC. As protein: CASSQTDPQETQYF.

In this sample, this clonotype turned up once. This chain uses TRBV11-2 with TRBJ2-1; maybe TRBD1 (5 bases). Trimming took off 5 bases at V and 3 bases at J, with 14 bases between the two ends. The germline gives CDR1 SGHAT, CDR2 FQNNGV. The CDR3 is made up of 15 amino acids. CDR3 bases: TGTGCCAGCAGCCGGACAAGGGGAATCTACAATGAGCAGTTCTTC. This sequence encodes CASSRTRGIYNEQFF.

The chain links TRBV7-8 to TRBJ1-2; D possibly corresponds to TRBD1 (5 bases). The CDR3 loop spans 16 amino acids. Between the trimmed V and J ends, which lost 1 base and 7 bases, there was a span of 19 bases. The V gene's germline CDR1 is SGHVS and CDR2 FQNEAQ. This chain's CDR3 is CASSLDWTNEWGGYTF. For the CDR3, the DNA is TGTGCCAGCAGCTTAGATTGGACAAACGAATGGGGTGGCTACACCTTC.

The genes are TRBV24-1 and TRBJ2-3; D gene unclear. CDR1 is KGHDR, CDR2 SFDVKD, per germline. V was trimmed by 4 bases and J by 2 bases, leaving 6 bases between them. This CDR3 is 13 amino acids long. CDR3 loop: CATSDTSTDTQYF. The CDR3 bases are TGTGCCACCAGTGACACCTCCACAGATACGCAGTATTTT.

In the case of this clonotype: At one boundary the junction diverges from the germline segment, which might be a read error. The V and J genes are TRBV9 and TRBJ1-2; maybe TRBD1 (5 bases). CDR1 and CDR2 (germline): SGDLS, YYNGEE. There are 15 residues in the CDR3. CDR3 in DNA: TGTGCCGGCAGCGCCCTGGAAGGGGCGCGTCGAAGCTACACCTTC. Protein sequence: CAGSALEGARRSYTF. Looking up the rest from reference TRBV9 and TRBJ1-2 gives the full variable domain: DSGVTQTPKHLITATGQRVTLRCSPRSGDLSVYWYQQSLDQGLQFLIQYYNGEERAKGNILERFSAQQFPDLHSELNLSSLELGDSALYFCAGSALEGARRSYTFGSGTRLTVV.

V gene TRBV7-2 combines with J gene TRBJ2-3; D perhaps matches TRBD1 (6 bases). Germline V gene sequence: CDR1 SGHTA, CDR2 FQGNSA. V gave up 1 base and J gave up 5 bases, with 16 bases separating them. This CDR3 has 16 residues. The CDR3 sequence: CASSLVTGRGQDTQYF. CDR3 bases: TGTGCCAGCAGCTTAGTGACTGGCAGGGGACAAGATACGCAGTATTTT.

The chain uses TRBV27 and TRBJ1-1; perhaps TRBD1 as D (6 bases). CDR3 length: 18 residues. The germline V and J ends were trimmed by 5 bases and 1 base, with 23 bases remaining between them. Germline V lookup: CDR1 MNHEY, CDR2 SMNVEV (reference sequence). Here the CDR3 DNA reads TGTGCCAGCAGTACTTCAGGGGCCGGGAATCTGGGGAACACTGAAGCTTTCTTT. Its translation is CASSTSGAGNLGNTEAFF.

The chain combines TRBV3-1 with TRBJ2-3, with D unclear. This CDR3 region has 16 residues. Germline CDR1 reads LGHDT; CDR2 reads YNNKEL (reference sequence). Trimming shortened V by 0 bases and J by 2 bases, and 12 bases separated the two germline ends. The CDR3 region is CASSQDLGPFTDTQYF. The CDR3 DNA is TGTGCCAGCAGCCAAGATCTAGGACCATTCACAGATACGCAGTATTTT.